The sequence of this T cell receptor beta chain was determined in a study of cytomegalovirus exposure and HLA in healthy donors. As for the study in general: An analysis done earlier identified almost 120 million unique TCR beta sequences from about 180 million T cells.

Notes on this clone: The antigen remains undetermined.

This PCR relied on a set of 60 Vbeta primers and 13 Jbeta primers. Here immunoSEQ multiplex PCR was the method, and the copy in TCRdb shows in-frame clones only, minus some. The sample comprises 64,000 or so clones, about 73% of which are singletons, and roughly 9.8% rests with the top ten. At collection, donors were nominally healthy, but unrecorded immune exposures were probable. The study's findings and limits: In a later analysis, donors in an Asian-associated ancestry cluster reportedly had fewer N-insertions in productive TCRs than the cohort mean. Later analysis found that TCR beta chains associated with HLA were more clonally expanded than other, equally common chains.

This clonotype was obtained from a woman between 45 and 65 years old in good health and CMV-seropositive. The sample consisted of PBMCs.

The CDR3 sequence: CASSEGDMYYEQYF. CDR3 nucleotide sequence: TGTGCCAGCAGCGAGGGGGACATGTACTACGAGCAGTACTTC. This chain uses TRBV7-2 with TRBJ2-7; tentative D call: TRBD1 (6 bases). Trimming took off 5 bases at V and 3 bases at J, with 14 bases between the two ends. This CDR3 is 14 amino acids long. Germline CDR1 is SGHTA and CDR2 is FQGNSA.